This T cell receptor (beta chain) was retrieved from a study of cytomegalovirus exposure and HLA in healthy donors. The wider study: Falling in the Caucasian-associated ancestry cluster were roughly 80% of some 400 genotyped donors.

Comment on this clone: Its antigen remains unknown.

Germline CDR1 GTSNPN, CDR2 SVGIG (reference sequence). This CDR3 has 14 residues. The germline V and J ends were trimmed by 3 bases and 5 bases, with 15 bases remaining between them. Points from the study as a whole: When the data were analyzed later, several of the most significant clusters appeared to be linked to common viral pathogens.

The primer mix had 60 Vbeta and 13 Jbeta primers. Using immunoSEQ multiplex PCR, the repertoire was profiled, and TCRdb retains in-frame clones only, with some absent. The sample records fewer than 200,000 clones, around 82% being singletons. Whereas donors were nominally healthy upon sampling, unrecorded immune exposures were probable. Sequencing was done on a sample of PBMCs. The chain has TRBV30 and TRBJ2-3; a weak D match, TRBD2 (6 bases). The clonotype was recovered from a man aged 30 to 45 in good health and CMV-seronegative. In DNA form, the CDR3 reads TGTGCCTGGAGGATTGCGGGGCCAGTAGATACGCAGTATTTT. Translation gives CAWRIAGPVDTQYF.